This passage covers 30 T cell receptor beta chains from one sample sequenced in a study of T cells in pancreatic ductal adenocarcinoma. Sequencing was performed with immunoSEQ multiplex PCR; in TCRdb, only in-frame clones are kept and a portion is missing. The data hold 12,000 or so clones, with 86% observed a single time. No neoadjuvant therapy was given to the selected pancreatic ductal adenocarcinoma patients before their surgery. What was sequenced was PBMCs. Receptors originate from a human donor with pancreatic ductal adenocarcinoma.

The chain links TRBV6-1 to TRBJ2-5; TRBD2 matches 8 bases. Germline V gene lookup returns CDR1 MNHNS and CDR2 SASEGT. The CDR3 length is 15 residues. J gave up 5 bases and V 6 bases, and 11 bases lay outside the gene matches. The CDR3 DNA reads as TGTGCCAGCAGCGGACGCGGGGGGATCTGGGAGACCCAGTACTTC. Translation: CASSGRGGIWETQYF.

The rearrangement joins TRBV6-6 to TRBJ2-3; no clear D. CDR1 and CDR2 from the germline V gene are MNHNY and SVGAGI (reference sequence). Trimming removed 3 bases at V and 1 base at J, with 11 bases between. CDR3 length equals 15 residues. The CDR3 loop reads CASSYNRQRTDTQYF. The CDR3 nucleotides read TGTGCCAGCAGTTATAATCGCCAGCGCACAGATACGCAGTATTTT.

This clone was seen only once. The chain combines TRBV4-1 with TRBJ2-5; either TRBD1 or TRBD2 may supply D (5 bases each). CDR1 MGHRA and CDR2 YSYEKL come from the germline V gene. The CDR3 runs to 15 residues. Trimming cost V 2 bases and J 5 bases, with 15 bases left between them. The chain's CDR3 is CASSQSGTSSETQYF. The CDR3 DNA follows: TGCGCCAGCAGCCAATCCGGGACCTCATCGGAGACCCAGTACTTC.

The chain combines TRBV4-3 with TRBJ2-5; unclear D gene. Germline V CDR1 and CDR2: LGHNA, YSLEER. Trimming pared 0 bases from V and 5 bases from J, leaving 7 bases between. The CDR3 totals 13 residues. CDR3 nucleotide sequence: TGCGCCAGCAGCCAAGAGGGATGGGAGACCCAGTACTTC. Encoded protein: CASSQEGWETQYF.

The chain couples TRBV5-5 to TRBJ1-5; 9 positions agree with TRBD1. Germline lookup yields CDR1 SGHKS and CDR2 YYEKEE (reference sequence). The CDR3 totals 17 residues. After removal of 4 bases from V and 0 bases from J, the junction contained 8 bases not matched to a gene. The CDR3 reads CASSAGTGSYSNQPQHF. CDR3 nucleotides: TGTGCCAGCAGCGCCGGGACAGGGTCGTATAGCAATCAGCCCCAGCATTTT. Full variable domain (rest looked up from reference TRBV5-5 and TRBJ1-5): DAGVTQSPTHLIKTRGQQVTLRCSPISGHKSVSWYQQVLGQGPQFIFQYYEKEERGRGNFPDRFSARQFPNYSSELNVNALLLGDSALYLCASSAGTGSYSNQPQHFGDGTRLSIL.

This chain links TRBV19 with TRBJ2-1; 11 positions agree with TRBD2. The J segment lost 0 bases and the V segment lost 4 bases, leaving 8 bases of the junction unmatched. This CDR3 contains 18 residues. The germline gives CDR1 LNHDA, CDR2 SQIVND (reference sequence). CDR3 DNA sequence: TGTGCCAGTAGTAGTGAGACTAGCGGGATCAGCTCCTACAATGAGCAGTTCTTC. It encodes CASSSETSGISSYNEQFF.

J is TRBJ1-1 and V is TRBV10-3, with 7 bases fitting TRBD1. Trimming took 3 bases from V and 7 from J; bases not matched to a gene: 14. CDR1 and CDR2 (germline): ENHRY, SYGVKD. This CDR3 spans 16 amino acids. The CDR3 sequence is CAISDRQGGLVSEAFF. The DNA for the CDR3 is TGTGCCATCAGTGACCGGCAGGGGGGGTTGGTGAGTGAAGCTTTCTTT.

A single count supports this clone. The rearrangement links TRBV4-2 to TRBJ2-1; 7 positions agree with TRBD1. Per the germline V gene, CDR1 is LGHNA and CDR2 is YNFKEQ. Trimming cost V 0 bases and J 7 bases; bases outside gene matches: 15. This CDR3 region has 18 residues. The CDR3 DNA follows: TGTGCCAGCAGCCAAGATTGGACAGGAAGGACTCGTACTAATGAGCAGTTCTTC. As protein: CASSQDWTGRTRTNEQFF.

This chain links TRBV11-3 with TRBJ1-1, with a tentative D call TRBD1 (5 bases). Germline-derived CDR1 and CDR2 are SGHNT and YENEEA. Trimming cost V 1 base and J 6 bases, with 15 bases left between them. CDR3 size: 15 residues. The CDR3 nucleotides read TGTGCCAGCAGCTTAGTCAATGGTGAAGGGGCTGAAGCTTTCTTT. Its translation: CASSLVNGEGAEAFF. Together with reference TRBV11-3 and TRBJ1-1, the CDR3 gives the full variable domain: EAGVVQSPRYKIIEKKQPVAFWCNPISGHNTLYWYLQNLGQGPELLIRYENEEAVDDSQLPKDRFSAERLKGVDSTLKIQPAELGDSAVYLCASSLVNGEGAEAFFGQGTRLTVV.

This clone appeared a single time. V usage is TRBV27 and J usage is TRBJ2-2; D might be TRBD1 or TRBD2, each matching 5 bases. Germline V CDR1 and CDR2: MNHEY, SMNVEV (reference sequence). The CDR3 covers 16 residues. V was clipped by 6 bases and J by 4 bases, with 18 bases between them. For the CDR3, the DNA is TGTGCCAGCAGCCCCTACTCCGGTGGGGGCACCGGGGAGCTGTTTTTT. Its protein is CASSPYSGGGTGELFF.

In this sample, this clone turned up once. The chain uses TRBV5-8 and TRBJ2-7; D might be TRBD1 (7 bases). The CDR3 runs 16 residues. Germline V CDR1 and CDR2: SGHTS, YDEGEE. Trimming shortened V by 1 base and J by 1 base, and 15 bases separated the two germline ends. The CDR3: CASSLWPGGNSYEQYF. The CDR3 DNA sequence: TGTGCCAGCAGCTTGTGGCCAGGGGGGAATTCCTACGAGCAGTACTTC.

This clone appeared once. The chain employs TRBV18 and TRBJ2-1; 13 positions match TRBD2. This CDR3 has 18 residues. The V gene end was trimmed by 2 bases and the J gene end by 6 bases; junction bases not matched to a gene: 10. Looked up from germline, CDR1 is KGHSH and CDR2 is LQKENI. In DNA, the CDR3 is TGTGCCAGCTCACCAAGAGTAGGAACTAGCGGGGGGGCCAATGAGCAGTTCTTC. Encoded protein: CASSPRVGTSGGANEQFF. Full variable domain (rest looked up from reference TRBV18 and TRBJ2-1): NAGVMQNPRHLVRRRGQEARLRCSPMKGHSHVYWYRQLPEEGLKFMVYLQKENIIDESGMPKERFSAEFPKEGPSILRIQQVVRGDSAAYFCASSPRVGTSGGANEQFFGPGTRLTVL.

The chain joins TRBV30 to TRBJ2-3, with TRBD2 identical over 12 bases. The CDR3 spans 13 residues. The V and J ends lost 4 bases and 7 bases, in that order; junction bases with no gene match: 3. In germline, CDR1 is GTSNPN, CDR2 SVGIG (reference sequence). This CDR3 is CAWTSGRGNTQYF. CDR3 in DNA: TGTGCCTGGACTAGCGGGAGGGGAAATACGCAGTATTTT.

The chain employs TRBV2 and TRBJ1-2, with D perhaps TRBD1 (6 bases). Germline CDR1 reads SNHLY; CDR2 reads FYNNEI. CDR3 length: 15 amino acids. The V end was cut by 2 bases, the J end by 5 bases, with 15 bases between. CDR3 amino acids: CASSESWTARYGYTF. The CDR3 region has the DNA TGTGCCAGCAGTGAAAGTTGGACAGCGAGGTATGGCTACACCTTC.

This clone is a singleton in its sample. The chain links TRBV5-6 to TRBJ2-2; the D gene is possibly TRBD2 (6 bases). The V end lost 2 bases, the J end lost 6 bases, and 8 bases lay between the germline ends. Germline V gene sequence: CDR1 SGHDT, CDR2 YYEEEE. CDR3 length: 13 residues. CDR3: CASSFGGSGELFF. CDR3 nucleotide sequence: TGTGCCAGCAGCTTTGGGGGGTCCGGGGAGCTGTTTTTT.

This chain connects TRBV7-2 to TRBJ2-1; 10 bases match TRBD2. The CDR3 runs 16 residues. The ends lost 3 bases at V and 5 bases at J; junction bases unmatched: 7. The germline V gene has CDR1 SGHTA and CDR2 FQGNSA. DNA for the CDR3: TGTGCCAGCAGCTTCCAAGCGGGAGGGGGAAACAATGAGCAGTTCTTC. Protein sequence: CASSFQAGGGNNEQFF.

CDR3 protein: CASSRTGRSGNTIYF. CDR3 nucleotide sequence: TGTGCCAGCAGCCGGACAGGGCGCTCTGGAAACACCATATATTTT. This chain joins TRBV11-1 and TRBJ1-3; 8 bases match TRBD1. CDR1 and CDR2 from the germline V gene are SGHAT and FQDESV (reference sequence). The CDR3 is 15 amino acids. The ends lost 5 bases at V and 0 bases at J; junction bases unmatched: 3.

CDR3 sequence (DNA): TGTGCCAGCAGCTCCCTGACAGGCTCTAATGAAAAACTGTTTTTT. Its translation is CASSSLTGSNEKLFF. The chain couples TRBV5-5 to TRBJ1-4; TRBD1 might be the D (6 bases). CDR1 SGHKS and CDR2 YYEKEE come from the germline V gene (reference sequence). CDR3 size: 15 residues. Trimming shortened V by 3 bases and J by 3 bases, and 12 bases separated the two germline ends.

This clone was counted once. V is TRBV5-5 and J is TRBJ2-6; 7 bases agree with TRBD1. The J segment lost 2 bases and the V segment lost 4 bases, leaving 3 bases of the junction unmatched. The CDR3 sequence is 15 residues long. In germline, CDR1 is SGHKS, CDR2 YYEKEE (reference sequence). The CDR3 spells CASSLTGAGANVLTF. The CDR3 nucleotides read TGTGCCAGCAGCCTAACAGGGGCTGGGGCCAACGTCCTGACTTTC.

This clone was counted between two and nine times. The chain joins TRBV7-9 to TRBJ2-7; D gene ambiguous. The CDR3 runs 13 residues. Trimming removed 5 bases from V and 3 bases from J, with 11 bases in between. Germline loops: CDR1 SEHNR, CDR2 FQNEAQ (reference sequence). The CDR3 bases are TGTGCCAGCAGCGACATGTCTAGCTACGAGCAGTACTTC. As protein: CASSDMSSYEQYF.

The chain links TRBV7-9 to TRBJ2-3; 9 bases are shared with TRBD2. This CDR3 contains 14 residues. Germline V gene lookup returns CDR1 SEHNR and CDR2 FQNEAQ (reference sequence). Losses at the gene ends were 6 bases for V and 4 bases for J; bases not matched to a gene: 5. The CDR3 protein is CASRIAGEADTQYF. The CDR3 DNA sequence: TGTGCCAGCAGAATAGCGGGAGAGGCAGATACGCAGTATTTT. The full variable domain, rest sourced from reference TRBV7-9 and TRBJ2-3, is DTGVSQNPRHKITKRGQNVTFRCDPISEHNRLYWYRQTLGQGPEFLTYFQNEAQLEKSRLLSDRFSAERPKGSFSTLEIQRTEQGDSAMYLCASRIAGEADTQYFGPGTRLTVL.

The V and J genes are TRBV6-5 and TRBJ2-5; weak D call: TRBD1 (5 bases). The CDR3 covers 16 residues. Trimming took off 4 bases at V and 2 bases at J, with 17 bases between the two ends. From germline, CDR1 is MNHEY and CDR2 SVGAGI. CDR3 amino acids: CASSSIGAGRQETQYF. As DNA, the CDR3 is TGTGCCAGCAGTTCTATAGGGGCCGGACGGCAAGAGACCCAGTACTTC.

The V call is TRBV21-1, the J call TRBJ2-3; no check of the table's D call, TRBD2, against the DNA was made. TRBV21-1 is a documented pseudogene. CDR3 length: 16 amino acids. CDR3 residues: CASSDGLAGNTDTQYF. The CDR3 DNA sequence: TGTGCCAGCAGCGACGGACTAGCGGGAAACACAGATACGCAGTATTTT.

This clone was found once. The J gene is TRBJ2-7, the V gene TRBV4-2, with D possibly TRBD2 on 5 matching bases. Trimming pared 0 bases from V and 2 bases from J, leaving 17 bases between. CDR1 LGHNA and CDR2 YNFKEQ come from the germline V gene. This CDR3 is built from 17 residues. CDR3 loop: CASSQESSDGIPYEQYF. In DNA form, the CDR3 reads TGTGCCAGCAGCCAAGAATCGTCCGACGGGATCCCCTACGAGCAGTACTTC.

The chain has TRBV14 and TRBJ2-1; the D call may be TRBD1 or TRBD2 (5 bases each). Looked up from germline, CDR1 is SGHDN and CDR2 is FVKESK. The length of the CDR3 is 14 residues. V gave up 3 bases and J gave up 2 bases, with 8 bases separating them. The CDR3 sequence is CASSHGAAYNEQFF. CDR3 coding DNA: TGTGCCAGCAGCCACGGGGCAGCCTACAATGAGCAGTTCTTC.

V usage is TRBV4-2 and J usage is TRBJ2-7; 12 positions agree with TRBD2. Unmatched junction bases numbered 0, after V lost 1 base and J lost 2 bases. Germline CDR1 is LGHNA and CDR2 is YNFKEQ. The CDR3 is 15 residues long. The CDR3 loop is CASSQGLAGAYEQYF. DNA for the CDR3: TGTGCCAGCAGCCAAGGACTAGCGGGAGCCTACGAGCAGTACTTC.

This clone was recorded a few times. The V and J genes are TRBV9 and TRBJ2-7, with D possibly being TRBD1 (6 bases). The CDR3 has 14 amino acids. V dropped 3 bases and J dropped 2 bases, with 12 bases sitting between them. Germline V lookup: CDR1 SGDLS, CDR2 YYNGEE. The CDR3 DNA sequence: TGTGCCAGCAGCGCGAACAGGGTCCCCTACGAGCAGTACTTC. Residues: CASSANRVPYEQYF.

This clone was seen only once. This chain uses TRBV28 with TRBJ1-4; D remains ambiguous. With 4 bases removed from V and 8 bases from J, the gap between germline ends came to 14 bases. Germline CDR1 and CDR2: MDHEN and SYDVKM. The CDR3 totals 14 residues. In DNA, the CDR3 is TGTGCCAGCAGTTCCCCCGCTAGAGGGGAAAAACTGTTTTTT. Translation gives CASSSPARGEKLFF.

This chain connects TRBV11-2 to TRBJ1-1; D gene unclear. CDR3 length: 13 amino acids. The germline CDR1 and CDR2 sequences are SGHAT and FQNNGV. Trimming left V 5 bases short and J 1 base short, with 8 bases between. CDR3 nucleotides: TGTGCCAGCAGCACCCGGGAGAACACTGAAGCTTTCTTT. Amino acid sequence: CASSTRENTEAFF.

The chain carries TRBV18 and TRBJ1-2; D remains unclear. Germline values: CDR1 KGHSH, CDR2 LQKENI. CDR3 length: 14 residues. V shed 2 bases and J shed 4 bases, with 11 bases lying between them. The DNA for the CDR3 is TGTGCCAGCTCACCAGAGGCAAATAGCTATGGCTACACCTTC. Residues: CASSPEANSYGYTF.